This T cell receptor (beta chain) was retrieved from a study of beta chain features in type 1 diabetes. Study-level points and caveats: TCRB CDR3 length was moderately but significantly reduced in all four CD4+ subsets of Type 1 diabetes patients.

Per germline, CDR1 ENHRY and CDR2 SYGVKD. V was pared by 4 bases and J by 8 bases, with 5 bases of the junction left unmatched. This CDR3 contains 15 residues. Each donor gave one heparinised blood draw averaging roughly 120 mL. The whole isolated RNA underwent reverse transcription, so sequencing captured expressed TCRB transcripts. An average roughly 3.6 million reads came from naive, central memory and regulatory T cell samples. Measured with immunoSEQ multiplex PCR; TCRdb has only the in-frame clones, and not every one. Among 900,000 or so clones listed, roughly a sixth were seen once. This clone was seen only a few times. The antigen is not known.

This receptor was obtained from a woman in her late teens or twenties in good health. This chain joins TRBV10-3 and TRBJ2-1; 13 positions agree with TRBD2. The sequenced sample consisted of naive CD4+ T cells from blood. The CDR3 nucleotides are TGTGCCATCAGTGGGACTAGCGGGAGTACCCATGAGCAGTTCTTC. Its translation: CAISGTSGSTHEQFF.